This T cell receptor beta chain is drawn from a study of blood T cell repertoires in COVID-19. Comments on this clone: Additional DNA sequences in this sample encode the identical CDR3.

Trimming pared 1 base from V and 5 bases from J, leaving 7 bases between. CDR3 length equals 13 residues. The germline V gene encodes CDR1 SGHTA and CDR2 FQGTGA. Assay used: immunoSEQ multiplex PCR; TCRdb lists only in-frame clones, some missing. The sample lists approximately 250,000 clones, approximately 82% occurring once. Source material: PBMCs or T cells enriched from blood (not recorded which). This rearrangement joins TRBV7-3 to TRBJ2-3, with TRBD2 as a possible D gene (5 bases). This clonotype was obtained from a middle-aged man who had recovered from COVID-19. The CDR3 here is CASSLREGDTQYF. In DNA form, the CDR3 reads TGTGCCAGCAGCTTAAGAGAGGGAGATACGCAGTATTTT.